This T cell receptor (beta chain) was profiled in a study of human thymus T cells. Whole-study findings and limits: Thymic and blood repertoires appeared to show biased V and J gene usage. Highly overlapping thymic repertoires in unrelated individuals were reported by related research.

Resections removed during corrective heart surgery provided the thymus tissue used. With respect to this clone: Its antigen is unidentified.

Profiled with immunoSEQ multiplex PCR; TCRdb holds only in-frame clones, not every one. The table includes roughly 77,000 clones, over 85% detected once. V lost 3 bases, J lost 4 bases, and 4 bases stayed unmatched. This CDR3 spans 14 amino acids. CDR1 is SGHTA and CDR2 is FQGNSA in the germline V gene. The rearrangement uses TRBV7-2 and TRBJ2-3, with TRBD2 matching over 7 bases. The specimen sequenced was thymus tissue. This TCR came from a girl younger than two with a congenital heart defect but otherwise immunologically healthy. The CDR3 coding sequence is TGTGCCAGCAGCTTGGGAGCGGGACCAGATACGCAGTATTTT. Translating it yields CASSLGAGPDTQYF.